The 4 T cell receptor beta chains below come from one sample, sequenced in a study of Graves' ophthalmopathy and Graves' hyperthyroidism. The authors amplified TCR beta CDR3 regions, and they did so from RNA transcripts for repertoire sequencing. Scientists carried out first-round RT-PCR using HTBI primers and then a second-round multiplex PCR. TCRdb re-called the multiplex PCR reads through MiXCR, storing one row per CDR3 protein. The table has a few hundred thousand distinct CDR3 sequences, less than 45% seen once. Input material: peripheral blood or thyroid tissue (not recorded which). The receptors were gathered from an adult man with Graves' hyperthyroidism.

The chain joins TRBV29-1 to TRBJ1-4; 8 nucleotides align to TRBD1. The J segment lost 7 bases and the V segment lost 7 bases, leaving 8 bases of the junction unmatched. CDR3 length: 13 amino acids. Germline CDR1 is SQVTM and CDR2 is ANQGSEA. CDR3 region: CSGLRTGREKLFF. CDR3 DNA: TGCAGCGGACTTCGGACAGGGCGTGAAAAACTGTTTTTT.

In this sample, this clonotype turned up many times. The chain uses TRBV6-5 and TRBJ2-5, with D tentatively TRBD2 (5 bases). Looked up from germline, CDR1 is MNHEY and CDR2 is SVGAGI. V was clipped by 0 bases and J by 5 bases, with 7 bases between them. The CDR3 has 13 amino acids. CDR3 loop: CASSYSTTETQYF. The CDR3 DNA sequence: TGTGCCAGCAGTTACTCGACTACTGAGACCCAGTACTTC.

A word on this clonotype: Given a much more abundant clone one base away, this may be a read error. The rearrangement uses TRBV7-2 and TRBJ2-6; TRBD2 agrees at 11 bases. The germline V gene encodes CDR1 SGHTA and CDR2 FQGNSA. V gave up 5 bases and J gave up 4 bases; unmatched junction bases: 10. The CDR3 has 18 residues. CDR3 coding DNA: TGTGCCAGCAGCCATGTGCTAGCGGGAGGCGCGGGGGCCAACGTCCTGACTTTC. This encodes CASSHVLAGGAGANVLTF. Full variable domain (remainder filled in from reference TRBV7-2 and TRBJ2-6): GAGVSQSPSNKVTEKGKDVELRCDPISGHTALYWYRQSLGQGLEFLIYFQGNSAPDKSGLPSDRFSAERTGGSVSTLTIQRTQQEDSAVYLCASSHVLAGGAGANVLTFGAGSRLTVL.

Points on this clonotype: One junction end disagrees with the germline gene, perhaps due to a read error. CDR3 amino acids: CSVEPWQGTRASF. CDR3 nucleotide sequence: TGCAGCGTTGAGCCCTGGCAGGGTACTCGAGCTTCCTTT. This chain uses TRBV29-1 with TRBJ1-1; possibly TRBD1 for D (5 bases). The length of the CDR3 is 13 residues. Germline V CDR1 and CDR2: SQVTM, ANQGSEA. Complete variable domain (other parts from reference TRBV29-1 and TRBJ1-1): SAVISQKPSRDICQRGTSLTIQCQVDSQVTMMFWYRQQPGQSLTLIATANQGSEATYESGFVIDKFPISRPNLTFSTLTVSNMSPEDSSIYLCSVEPWQGTRASFGQGTRLTVV.